The present entry profiles one TCR beta chain with its context. Antigen unknown. With 60 Vbeta and 13 Jbeta primers, the PCR was carried out. Only in-frame clones appear in the TCRdb table, and some are missing; sequencing was by immunoSEQ multiplex PCR. The sample lists under 150,000 clones, 81% occurring once. This entry is derived from a study of cytomegalovirus exposure and HLA in healthy donors. General observations from the study: In an earlier analysis, in 620 or so donors, most V segments appeared productive either ~87% or ~30% of the time. Most TCR sequences were uncommon, yet certain public TCRs appeared in many donors.

Germline V CDR1 and CDR2: LNHDA, SQIVND (reference sequence). The CDR3 spans 15 residues. V lost 7 bases to trimming and J lost 2 bases, with 16 bases between them. The rearrangement links TRBV19 to TRBJ2-3; D perhaps matches TRBD2 (7 bases). Sequencing was performed on PBMCs. The origin of this receptor is a man aged 18 to 35 in good health and CMV-seronegative. CDR3 DNA: TGTGCCAGTACTGCTAAGCGGGGACACACAGATACGCAGTATTTT. Its protein is CASTAKRGHTDTQYF. Full variable domain (rest looked up from reference TRBV19 and TRBJ2-3): DGGITQSPKYLFRKEGQNVTLSCEQNLNHDAMYWYRQDPGQGLRLIYYSQIVNDFQKGDIAEGYSVSREKKESFPLTVTSAQKNPTAFYLCASTAKRGHTDTQYFGPGTRLTVL.